The source of this T cell receptor beta chain is a study of shared clonotypes between healthy human individuals. Study-level points and caveats: Shared clonotypes across all four donors exceeded non-shared ones in generation probability. Memory subsets had estimated richness that was generally smaller than that of naive subsets.

A note on this clone: Its target is not known.

The protocol was immunoSEQ multiplex PCR, while the TCRdb copy is restricted to in-frame clones and leaves out a portion. The sample holds over 400,000 clones, roughly 95% seen once. The length of the CDR3 is 14 residues. V was trimmed by 0 bases and J by 3 bases, leaving 9 bases between them. CDR1 and CDR2 (germline): SGHAT, FQNNGV. The chain recombines TRBV11-2 with TRBJ2-7; the D gene is possibly TRBD1 (5 bases). The sequence was collected from a woman aged 25 to 39 in good health. Source material: naive CD4+ T cells sorted from blood. The subset was: CD45RA+ positively selected. The chain's CDR3 is CASSLDQGVYEQYF. The CDR3 DNA reads as TGTGCCAGCAGCTTAGACCAGGGCGTCTACGAGCAGTACTTC. Drawing the rest from reference TRBV11-2 and TRBJ2-7, the complete variable domain is EAGVAQSPRYKIIEKRQSVAFWCNPISGHATLYWYQQILGQGPKLLIQFQNNGVVDDSQLPKDRFSAERLKGVDSTLKIQPAKLEDSAVYLCASSLDQGVYEQYFGPGTRLTVT.